The 20 T cell receptor beta chains listed next were all sequenced from one sample in a study of T cell clonotyping in hematopoietic cell transplantation. Only in-frame clones appear in the TCRdb table, and some are missing; sequencing was by immunoSEQ multiplex PCR. The data contain about 69,000 clones, about 94% of them singletons. Sequenced input: peripheral blood mononuclear cells. These receptors originate from a man aged 50 to 60 in good health. Some clones in this sample may be carry-over from other donors' samples.

This clone was recorded once. The V and J genes are TRBV14 and TRBJ2-7; 8 nucleotides line up with TRBD1. This CDR3 is built from 15 residues. CDR1 SGHDN and CDR2 FVKESK come from the germline V gene. J was trimmed by 3 bases and V by 4 bases; bases with no gene match: 8. In nucleotides, the CDR3 is TGTGCCAGCAGCCTTACCGGGACAGGAGGCTACGAGCAGTACTTC. Its translation: CASSLTGTGGYEQYF.

This clone was detected only once. The chain joins TRBV4-3 to TRBJ1-2; D is possibly TRBD1 (5 bases). The germline V gene has CDR1 LGHNA and CDR2 YSLEER. The CDR3 is 16 residues long. Between the trimmed V and J ends, which lost 0 bases and 4 bases, there was a span of 15 bases. CDR3 protein: CASSQDRQLLGYGYTF. The CDR3 DNA sequence: TGCGCCAGCAGCCAAGATAGACAGCTTCTTGGCTATGGCTACACCTTC.

The gene calls are TRBV28 and TRBJ1-6; 7 positions agree with TRBD1. The V gene's germline CDR1 is MDHEN and CDR2 SYDVKM. With 6 bases clipped from V and 0 bases from J, the junction kept 11 bases outside the gene matches. The CDR3 totals 18 residues. Here the CDR3 DNA reads TGTGCCAGCAGCCATCGGGAGGGGGCGAGCTCCTATAATTCACCCCTCCACTTT. Translated: CASSHREGASSYNSPLHF.

CDR3 nucleotides: TGTGCCAGCAGTGAGCAGGGACTACCTTCACCCCTCCACTTT. Amino acids: CASSEQGLPSPLHF. This chain uses TRBV2 with TRBJ1-6; possibly TRBD1 for D (5 bases). CDR1 is SNHLY and CDR2 is FYNNEI in the germline V gene. V was shortened by 3 bases and J by 9 bases, with 12 bases between the two germline ends. The CDR3 is 14 residues long.

V and J are TRBV6-1 and TRBJ2-5; D gene unclear. V was pared by 10 bases and J by 5 bases, with 11 bases between. This CDR3 has 11 residues. Per the germline V gene, CDR1 is MNHNS and CDR2 is SASEGT. The CDR3 sequence is CATTQLETQYF. The CDR3 region has the DNA TGTGCCACCACCCAATTGGAGACCCAGTACTTC.

The chain employs TRBV6-1 and TRBJ1-4; D unclear. V was cut by 7 bases and J by 8 bases, with 17 bases left in between. The germline gives CDR1 MNHNS, CDR2 SASEGT. The CDR3 has 14 residues. CDR3 residues: CASKNGMNSEKLFF. For the CDR3, the DNA is TGTGCCAGCAAAAACGGCATGAATTCGGAAAAACTGTTTTTT.

J is TRBJ1-2 and V is TRBV28, with 8 bases fitting TRBD1. This CDR3 is built from 12 residues. V shed 8 bases, J shed 5 bases, and the junction held 4 bases outside the gene matches. The germline gives CDR1 MDHEN, CDR2 SYDVKM. CDR3: CASVQGGYGYTF. CDR3 sequence (DNA): TGTGCCAGCGTACAGGGGGGGTATGGCTACACCTTC.

The chain is built from TRBV6-5 and TRBJ2-2; possibly TRBD1 or TRBD2 for D (5 bases each). The germline V gene has CDR1 MNHEY and CDR2 SVGAGI. With 10 bases removed from V and 7 bases from J, the gap between germline ends came to 19 bases. The CDR3 sequence is 14 residues long. The DNA of the CDR3 is TGTGCCACGGGGCTAACAGTCGGTATCGGGGAGCTGTTTTTT. It encodes CATGLTVGIGELFF.

The genes are TRBV15 and TRBJ1-5, with 8 bases identical to TRBD1. The CDR3 extends over 13 amino acids. Germline values: CDR1 LNHNV, CDR2 YYDKDF (reference sequence). Germline trimming cut 10 bases from V and 0 bases from J; bases unmatched to any gene: 2. The CDR3 coding sequence is TGTGCCATCGGACAGGGTAGCAATCAGCCCCAGCATTTT. It is translated as CAIGQGSNQPQHF.

The chain uses TRBV5-1 and TRBJ1-1, with D possibly TRBD1 on 5 matching bases. Germline V gives CDR1 SGHRS, CDR2 YFSETQ. The germline V and J ends were trimmed by 0 bases and 3 bases, with 9 bases remaining between them. This CDR3 is 14 amino acids long. Written as DNA, the CDR3 is TGCGCCAGCAGCTTGGCGCGGGACTACACTGAAGCTTTCTTT. This gives the protein CASSLARDYTEAFF.

This rearrangement joins TRBV5-1 to TRBJ1-1; D not resolved. CDR3 length: 15 amino acids. The V and J ends lost 4 bases and 1 base respectively, with 14 bases between them. The V gene's germline CDR1 is SGHRS and CDR2 YFSETQ. CDR3: CASSPTTGRNTEAFF. The CDR3 region has the DNA TGCGCCAGCAGCCCAACCACCGGCCGGAACACTGAAGCTTTCTTT.

J is TRBJ2-6 and V is TRBV28; D tentatively reads TRBD1 or TRBD2 (6 bases each). CDR1 is MDHEN and CDR2 is SYDVKM in the germline V gene. Trimming cost V 3 bases and J 4 bases, with 19 bases left between them. The CDR3 contains 18 residues. The CDR3 nucleotides read TGTGCCAGCAGTTTGCCGGGTCTTGGGGGGCACGGGGCCAACGTCCTGACTTTC. Its protein product is CASSLPGLGGHGANVLTF.

This chain joins TRBV7-8 and TRBJ1-1; the D gene is possibly TRBD1 (5 bases). Germline CDR1 and CDR2: SGHVS and FQNEAQ. Trimming stripped 8 bases from V and 5 bases from J, with 21 bases between. The CDR3 consists of 15 residues. CDR3 nucleotides: TGTGCCAGCCGCCCCCACTACCCAGGGCAAACTGAAGCTTTCTTT. The encoded protein is CASRPHYPGQTEAFF. Complete variable domain (other parts from reference TRBV7-8 and TRBJ1-1): GAGVSQSPRYKVAKRGQDVALRCDPISGHVSLFWYQQALGQGPEFLTYFQNEAQLDKSGLPSDRFFAERPEGSVSTLKIQRTQQEDSAVYLCASRPHYPGQTEAFFGQGTRLTVV.

The chain uses TRBV28 and TRBJ1-2; D remains unclear. Trimming cost V 6 bases and J 1 base, with 12 bases left between them. The germline V gene encodes CDR1 MDHEN and CDR2 SYDVKM. CDR3 size: 14 residues. The CDR3 loop reads CASRKDQRNYGYTF. In DNA, the CDR3 is TGTGCCAGCAGAAAAGACCAACGTAACTATGGCTACACCTTC.

The CDR3 DNA reads as TGCAGTGCTGGACAGGGGGGGACCCAGTACTTC. Translating gives CSAGQGGTQYF. This rearrangement joins TRBV20-1 to TRBJ2-5; 10 positions agree with TRBD1. Germline V gene sequence: CDR1 DFQATT, CDR2 SNEGSKA (reference sequence). Unmatched junction bases numbered 1, after V lost 5 bases and J lost 7 bases. This CDR3 has 11 residues.

The J gene is TRBJ2-7, the V gene TRBV5-1, with a possible D match to TRBD1 (5 bases). The ends were cut back, 0 bases at V and 5 bases at J, with 12 bases in the middle. The CDR3 covers 14 residues. Germline V CDR1 and CDR2: SGHRS, YFSETQ. Here the CDR3 reads CASSLVQGINEQYF. CDR3 nucleotide sequence: TGCGCCAGCAGCTTGGTTCAGGGCATCAACGAGCAGTACTTC.

The CDR3 loop is CASRIPGLAGTTDTQYF. Here the CDR3 DNA reads TGTGCCAGCAGAATTCCCGGACTAGCGGGAACCACAGATACGCAGTATTTT. This chain connects TRBV28 to TRBJ2-3; TRBD2 matches at 12 bases. CDR3 length: 17 amino acids. Germline loops: CDR1 MDHEN, CDR2 SYDVKM. V shed 6 bases, J shed 2 bases, and the junction held 9 bases outside the gene matches.

This chain links TRBV7-3 with TRBJ2-7; TRBD1 aligns across 12 bases. CDR1 and CDR2 (germline): SGHTA, FQGTGA. V dropped 4 bases and J dropped 3; count of bases not matched to a gene: 7. The CDR3 extends over 16 amino acids. CDR3 residues: CASSSSGTGGLYEQYF. The DNA of the CDR3 is TGTGCCAGCAGCTCCTCCGGGACAGGGGGCCTCTACGAGCAGTACTTC.

The V and J genes are TRBV4-3 and TRBJ2-2, with 7 nucleotides matching TRBD2. The V gene end was trimmed by 6 bases and the J gene end by 5 bases; junction bases not matched to a gene: 15. The CDR3 extends over 17 amino acids. Germline V gene data show CDR1 as LGHNA and CDR2 as YSLEER. CDR3 nucleotide sequence: TGCGCCAGCAGGGACCTAGCGGCCCCCTTTGGGACCGGGGAGCTGTTTTTT. As protein: CASRDLAAPFGTGELFF.

This clone was seen just once. The chain couples TRBV6-1 to TRBJ2-3, with 8 bases identical to TRBD1. The V gene end was trimmed by 4 bases and the J gene end by 3 bases; junction bases not matched to a gene: 3. This CDR3 spans 14 amino acids. Looked up from germline, CDR1 is MNHNS and CDR2 is SASEGT. The DNA of the CDR3 is TGTGCCAGCAGTGGAAGACAGGGGACAGATACGCAGTATTTT. This gives the protein CASSGRQGTDTQYF.